These T cell receptor beta chains were read from a single sample in a study of Ad26.COV2.S vaccination and SARS-CoV-2 variants. TCRdb's copy holds only in-frame clones and misses some; the assay was immunoSEQ multiplex PCR. The data show roughly 320,000 clones, with around 90% seen just once and about 3.4% held by the top ten. The sample was peripheral blood, taken in a trial of Ad26.COV2.S vaccine versus placebo. Receptor source: a person aged 18-65 years who received the Ad26.COV2.S COVID-19 vaccine or a placebo. The CDR3 runs from the conserved cysteine through the conserved F or W. D genes are given only for firm matches. Size tells how often a clone was seen (once, few, many) or the class of an expanded clone, and some rows leave it out.

clone size | J gene | CDR3 length | D gene | V gene | CDR3 protein | CDR3 DNA
- | TRBJ2-1 | 15 | - | TRBV5-1 | CASSFSSFSYNEQFF | TGCGCCAGCAGCTTCTCTAGCTTCTCCTACAATGAGCAGTTCTTC
few | TRBJ1-6 | 14 | - | TRBV19 | CASSIEGASSPLHF | TGTGCCAGTAGTATAGAGGGGGCCAGTTCACCCCTCCACTTT
- | TRBJ2-1 | 15 | - | TRBV11-2 | CASSLARTHYNEQFF | TGTGCCAGCAGCTTAGCCAGGACTCATTACAATGAGCAGTTCTTC
- | TRBJ2-1 | 16 | TRBD2 | TRBV4-2 | CASSTRVSGGHNEQFF | TGTGCCAGCAGCACCCGTGTTAGCGGGGGACACAATGAGCAGTTCTTC
- | TRBJ2-1 | 15 | - | TRBV5-6 | CASSLGGGLSNEQFF | TGTGCCAGCAGCTTGGGTGGGGGGCTGTCCAATGAGCAGTTCTTC
- | TRBJ1-2 | 18 | - | TRBV9 | CASSPRGPISPLHYGYTF | TGTGCCAGCAGCCCCCGGGGCCCGATTAGCCCACTTCACTATGGCTACACCTTC
- | TRBJ1-1 | 12 | - | TRBV27 | CASSGTGTEAFF | TGTGCCAGCAGTGGGACGGGCACTGAAGCTTTCTTT
- | TRBJ2-3 | 16 | TRBD2 | TRBV5-1 | CASSLVGGGGTDTQYF | TGCGCCAGCAGCTTGGTCGGCGGGGGAGGCACAGATACGCAGTATTTT
- | TRBJ2-3 | 15 | - | TRBV9 | CASSVRDRGTDTQYF | TGTGCCAGCAGCGTAAGAGACAGAGGCACAGATACGCAGTATTTT
- | TRBJ1-6 | 16 | TRBD1 | TRBV9 | CASSGGGQGVNSPLHF | TGTGCCAGCAGCGGAGGGGGACAGGGGGTGAATTCACCCCTCCACTTT
few | TRBJ1-1 | 16 | TRBD1 | TRBV7-6 | CASSFGQGEMNTEAFF | TGTGCCAGCAGCTTCGGACAGGGGGAGATGAACACTGAAGCTTTCTTT
- | TRBJ2-7 | 15 | TRBD2 | TRBV11-2 | CASSSPLGRGYEQYF | TGTGCCAGCAGCTCCCCCCTCGGGAGGGGCTACGAGCAGTACTTC
- | TRBJ1-2 | 14 | - | TRBV18 | CASSLGTANYGYTF | TGTGCCAGCTCACTGGGGACGGCTAACTATGGCTACACCTTC
- | TRBJ2-7 | 14 | - | TRBV3-1/TRBV3-2 | CASSHTGAGDEQYF | TGTGCCAGCAGCCATACAGGAGCTGGGGACGAGCAGTACTTC
- | TRBJ2-1 | 16 | - | TRBV19 | CASNMGGAHSYNEQFF | TGTGCCAGTAACATGGGTGGGGCGCACTCCTACAATGAGCAGTTCTTC
- | TRBJ1-4 | 13 | - | TRBV4-2 | CASSQEGGWKLFF | TGTGCCAGCAGCCAAGAGGGGGGGTGGAAACTGTTTTTT
- | TRBJ1-6 | 12 | - | TRBV6-5 | CASTRTNSPLHF | TGTGCCAGCACCAGGACAAATTCACCCCTCCACTTT
once | TRBJ2-3 | 17 | TRBD2 | TRBV7-8 | CASSPLGLAGGTDTQYF | TGTGCCAGCAGCCCCCTGGGACTAGCGGGGGGCACAGATACGCAGTATTTT
- | TRBJ1-1 | 12 | - | TRBV12-3/TRBV12-4 | CASRDGGIEAFF | TGTGCCAGCAGGGATGGGGGAATTGAAGCTTTCTTT
once | TRBJ2-7 | 14 | - | TRBV2 | CASRAQDASYEQYF | TGTGCCAGCAGAGCACAGGACGCCTCCTACGAGCAGTACTTC
- | TRBJ2-3 | 14 | - | TRBV7-2 | CASSATHSTDTQYF | TGTGCCAGCAGTGCCACTCATAGCACAGATACGCAGTATTTT
few | TRBJ2-2 | 13 | - | TRBV19 | CASSPTVTGELFF | TGTGCCAGTAGTCCGACAGTCACCGGGGAGCTGTTTTTT
- | TRBJ2-7 | 18 | TRBD2 | TRBV4-2 | CASSQEVGLAGGSYEQYF | TGTGCCAGCAGCCAAGAGGTCGGACTAGCGGGGGGTTCCTACGAGCAGTACTTC
- | TRBJ1-1 | 13 | - | TRBV4-1 | CASTPPGNTEAFF | TGCGCCAGCACCCCCCCCGGGAACACTGAAGCTTTCTTT
few | TRBJ2-6 | 16 | - | TRBV10-3 | CAISESAPSGANVLTF | TGTGCCATCAGTGAGTCGGCTCCGTCTGGGGCCAACGTCCTGACTTTC
- | TRBJ1-4 | 15 | - | TRBV6-5 | CASSSSGQGGEKLFF | -
- | TRBJ2-7 | 14 | - | TRBV6-1 | CASSEQGLPYEQYF | TGTGCCAGCAGTGAACAGGGGCTGCCCTACGAGCAGTACTTC
few | TRBJ2-3 | 15 | TRBD2 | TRBV27 | CATRLAGDSTDTQYF | TGTGCCACTCGACTAGCGGGGGATAGCACAGATACGCAGTATTTT
- | TRBJ2-1 | 14 | TRBD1 | TRBV27 | CASSLWDRGNEQFF | TGTGCCAGCAGTTTATGGGACAGGGGCAATGAGCAGTTCTTC
- | TRBJ1-3 | 15 | - | TRBV6-1 | CASSEAPGAGNTIYF | TGTGCCAGCAGTGAAGCACCGGGCGCTGGAAACACCATATATTTT
- | TRBJ2-1 | 13 | - | TRBV7-2 | CASSLWGNNEQFF | TGTGCCAGCAGCTTGTGGGGGAACAATGAGCAGTTCTTC
- | TRBJ1-1 | 13 | - | TRBV3-1/TRBV3-2 | CASSQVPEREAFF | TGTGCCAGCAGCCAAGTGCCAGAACGGGAAGCTTTCTTT
- | TRBJ1-1 | 13 | - | TRBV4-3 | CASSRALNTEAFF | TGCGCCAGCAGTCGGGCTCTGAACACTGAAGCTTTCTTT
few | TRBJ1-6 | 15 | TRBD1 | TRBV30 | CAWSAQGTGQAPLHF | TGTGCCTGGAGCGCCCAAGGGACAGGGCAGGCACCCCTCCACTTT
- | TRBJ2-5 | 17 | TRBD2 | TRBV18 | CASSPRASGGAGETQYF | TGTGCCAGCTCACCTCGCGCTAGCGGGGGGGCGGGTGAGACCCAGTACTTC
- | TRBJ1-5 | 14 | - | TRBV5-6 | CASSRGVSNQPQHF | TGTGCCAGCAGCAGGGGGGTAAGCAATCAGCCCCAGCATTTT
- | TRBJ1-4 | 15 | - | TRBV9 | CASSDRREGGGKLFF | TGTGCCAGCAGCGACCGGAGGGAGGGAGGCGGAAAACTGTTTTTT
- | TRBJ1-1 | 19 | - | TRBV7-9 | CASSLAVSKNSSPNTEAFF | TGTGCCAGCAGCTTAGCCGTATCAAAAAATTCATCCCCGAACACTGAAGCTTTCTTT
- | TRBJ2-5 | 14 | TRBD1 | TRBV11-2 | CASSLGSDRDSQYF | TGTGCCAGCAGCTTAGGGTCCGACAGGGATAGCCAGTACTTC
- | TRBJ2-7 | 16 | - | TRBV29-1 | CSVEDRGWGVRYEQYF | TGCAGCGTTGAAGACCGAGGGTGGGGGGTTCGCTACGAGCAGTACTTC
- | TRBJ2-3 | 13 | - | TRBV6-6 | CASSYSWDSTQYF | TGTGCCAGCAGTTACTCTTGGGACTCCACGCAGTATTTT
- | TRBJ1-5 | 15 | TRBD1 | TRBV6-5 | CASSPSPGQNQPQHF | TGTGCCAGCAGTCCTTCTCCGGGACAGAATCAGCCCCAGCATTTT